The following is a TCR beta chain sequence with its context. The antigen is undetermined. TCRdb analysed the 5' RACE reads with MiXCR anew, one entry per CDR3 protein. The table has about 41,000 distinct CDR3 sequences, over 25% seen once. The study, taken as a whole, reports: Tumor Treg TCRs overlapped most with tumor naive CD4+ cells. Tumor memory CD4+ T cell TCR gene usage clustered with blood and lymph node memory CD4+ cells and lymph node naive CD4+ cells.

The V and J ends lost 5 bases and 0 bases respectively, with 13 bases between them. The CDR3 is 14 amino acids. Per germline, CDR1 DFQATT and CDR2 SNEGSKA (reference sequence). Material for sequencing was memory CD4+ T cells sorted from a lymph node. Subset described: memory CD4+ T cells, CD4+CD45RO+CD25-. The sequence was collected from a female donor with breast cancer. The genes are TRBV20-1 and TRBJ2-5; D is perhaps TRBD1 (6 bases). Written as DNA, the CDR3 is TGCAGTGCTGAGGCAGGACAGTACCAAGAGACCCAGTACTTC. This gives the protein CSAEAGQYQETQYF.